Following are 9 T cell receptor beta chains from one sample sequenced in a study of blood T cells in healthy people across ages. Using a J-beta primer mix together with a sample-barcoded 5' primer, a second PCR was run for roughly 7 to 12 cycles. TCRdb used MiXCR to reprocess the 5' RACE reads, holding one entry per CDR3 protein. This sample has 850,000 or so distinct CDR3 sequences, with 25% to 35% found just once. The material sequenced was blood. All receptors derive from a woman aged 80 or over in good health.

The table lists this clonotype with many counts. This chain links TRBV2 with TRBJ2-3, with D tentatively TRBD1 (5 bases). Trimming took 4 bases from V and 4 from J, leaving 9 bases between them. The germline V gene has CDR1 SNHLY and CDR2 FYNNEI. The CDR3 is 13 amino acids. The CDR3 loop reads CASSGVRADTQYF. The CDR3 nucleotides read TGTGCCAGCAGTGGTGTCAGGGCAGATACGCAGTATTTT.

This chain uses TRBV7-2 with TRBJ1-2; D perhaps matches TRBD1 (6 bases). V gave up 5 bases and J gave up 8 bases, with 18 bases separating them. In germline, CDR1 is SGHTA, CDR2 FQGNSA. This CDR3 comprises 14 residues. Written as DNA, the CDR3 is TGTGCCAGCAGCGCCCCCGGGACATTTCAGGGCTACACCTTC. It specifies CASSAPGTFQGYTF.

For the CDR3, the DNA is TGTGCCAGCAGTTTACAAGGCCGGGACCCCGGGCGGTACTTC. It translates to CASSLQGRDPGRYF. V and J are TRBV12-3 or TRBV12-4 and TRBJ2-5; possibly TRBD1 or TRBD2 for D (5 bases each). V was shortened by 2 bases and J by 13 bases, with 20 bases between the two germline ends. This CDR3 comprises 14 residues.

On this clonotype itself: With a much larger clone just one base away, this may be a read error. The chain links TRBV7-2 to TRBJ1-5; possibly TRBD1 for D (6 bases). Per the germline V gene, CDR1 is SGHTA and CDR2 is FQGNSA. The CDR3 has 13 residues. The germline V and J ends were trimmed by 6 bases and 5 bases, with 11 bases remaining between them. The CDR3 region has the DNA TGTGCCAGCAGTCGACAGGTCGATCAGCCCCAGCATTTT. Translated, it gives CASSRQVDQPQHF.

The table lists this clonotype with a few counts. The chain employs TRBV11-2 and TRBJ1-6; D is ambiguous. Trimming took 0 bases from V and 0 from J, leaving 9 bases between them. Germline V gene data show CDR1 as SGHAT and CDR2 as FQNNGV. The length of the CDR3 is 17 residues. The CDR3 region is CASSLEGFSSYNSPLHF. DNA for the CDR3: TGTGCCAGCAGCTTAGAAGGGTTTAGCTCCTATAATTCACCCCTCCACTTT.

The chain is built from TRBV9 and TRBJ2-6; weak D call: TRBD1 (6 bases). Germline V gene data show CDR1 as SGDLS and CDR2 as YYNGEE. The germline V and J ends were trimmed by 3 bases and 0 bases, with 19 bases remaining between them. CDR3 length: 19 residues. DNA of the CDR3: TGTGCCAGCAGCGACCATCAACAGGGATCTAGCTCTGGGGCCAACGTCCTGACTTTC. Amino acid sequence: CASSDHQQGSSSGANVLTF.

This clonotype was seen at least ten times. This chain connects TRBV7-2 to TRBJ2-1, with D tentatively TRBD1 (5 bases). V dropped 3 bases and J dropped 7 bases, with 19 bases sitting between them. In germline, CDR1 is SGHTA, CDR2 FQGNSA. The CDR3 has 16 residues. The CDR3 spells CASSFMQWTKSNEQFF. CDR3 in DNA: TGTGCCAGCAGCTTTATGCAATGGACAAAGAGTAATGAGCAGTTCTTC.

This clonotype appeared many times. The chain is built from TRBV6-2 or TRBV6-3 and TRBJ2-3; perhaps TRBD1 as D (5 bases). Germline CDR1 MNHEY, CDR2 SVGEGT. Trimming cost V 1 base and J 4 bases, with 9 bases left between them. CDR3 length equals 14 residues. The CDR3 region is CASSYFQGPDTQYF. DNA for the CDR3: TGTGCCAGCAGTTACTTTCAGGGCCCAGATACGCAGTATTTT.

Details on this clonotype: At one boundary the junction diverges from the germline segment, which might be a read error. V and J are TRBV20-1 and TRBJ2-5, with D possibly being TRBD1 or TRBD2 (6 bases each). The CDR3 consists of 15 residues. Germline CDR1 and CDR2: DFQATT and SNEGSKA (reference sequence). CDR3 residues: CSARGGRHPGNEQYF. The CDR3 nucleotides read TGCAGCGCTAGAGGGGGGAGACACCCTGGGAATGAGCAGTACTTC.